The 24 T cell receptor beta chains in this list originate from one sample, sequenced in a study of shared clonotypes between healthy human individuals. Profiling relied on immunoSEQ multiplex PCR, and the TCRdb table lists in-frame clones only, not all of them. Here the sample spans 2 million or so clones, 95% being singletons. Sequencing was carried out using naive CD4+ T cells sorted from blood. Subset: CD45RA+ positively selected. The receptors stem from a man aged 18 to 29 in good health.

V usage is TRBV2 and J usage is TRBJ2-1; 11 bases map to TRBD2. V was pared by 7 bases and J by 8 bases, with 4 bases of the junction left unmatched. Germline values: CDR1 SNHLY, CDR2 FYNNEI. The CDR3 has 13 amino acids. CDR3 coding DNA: TGTGCCAGCAATCTAGCGGGAGGTTATGAGCAGTTCTTC. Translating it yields CASNLAGGYEQFF.

The DNA for the CDR3 is TGTGCCAGCTCACCACCGAACGGACAGGGGGTAGGTGAGCAGTACTTC. Translation gives CASSPPNGQGVGEQYF. The V and J genes are TRBV18 and TRBJ2-7; TRBD1 aligns across 10 bases. In germline, CDR1 is KGHSH, CDR2 LQKENI. The CDR3 sequence is 16 residues long. The J segment lost 7 bases and the V segment lost 0 bases, leaving 9 bases of the junction unmatched. Complete variable domain (other parts from reference TRBV18 and TRBJ2-7): NAGVMQNPRHLVRRRGQEARLRCSPMKGHSHVYWYRQLPEEGLKFMVYLQKENIIDESGMPKERFSAEFPKEGPSILRIQQVVRGDSAAYFCASSPPNGQGVGEQYFGPGTRLTVT.

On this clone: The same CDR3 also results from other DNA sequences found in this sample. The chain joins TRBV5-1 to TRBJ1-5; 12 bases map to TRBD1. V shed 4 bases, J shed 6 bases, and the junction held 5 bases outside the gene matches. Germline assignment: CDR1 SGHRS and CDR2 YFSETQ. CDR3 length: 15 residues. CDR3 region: CASSPGQGAGQPQHF. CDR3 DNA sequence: TGCGCCAGCAGCCCGGGACAGGGGGCGGGTCAGCCCCAGCATTTT.

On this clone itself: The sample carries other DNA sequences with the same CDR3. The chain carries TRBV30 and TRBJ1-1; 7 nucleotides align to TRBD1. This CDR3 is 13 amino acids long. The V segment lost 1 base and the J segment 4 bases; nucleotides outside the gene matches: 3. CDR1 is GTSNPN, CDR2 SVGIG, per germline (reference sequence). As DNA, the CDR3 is TGTGCCTGGAGTGCCCAGGGGGGCACTGAAGCTTTCTTT. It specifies CAWSAQGGTEAFF.

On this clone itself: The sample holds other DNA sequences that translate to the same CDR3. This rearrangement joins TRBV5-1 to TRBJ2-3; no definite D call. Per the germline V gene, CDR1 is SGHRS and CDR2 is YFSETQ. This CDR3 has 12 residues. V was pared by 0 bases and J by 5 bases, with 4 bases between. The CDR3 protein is CASSLVGDTQYF. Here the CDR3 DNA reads TGCGCCAGCAGCTTGGTCGGAGATACGCAGTATTTT. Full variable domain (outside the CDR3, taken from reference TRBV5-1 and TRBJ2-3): KAGVTQTPRYLIKTRGQQVTLSCSPISGHRSVSWYQQTPGQGLQFLFEYFSETQRNKGNFPGRFSGRQFSNSRSEMNVSTLELGDSALYLCASSLVGDTQYFGPGTRLTVL.

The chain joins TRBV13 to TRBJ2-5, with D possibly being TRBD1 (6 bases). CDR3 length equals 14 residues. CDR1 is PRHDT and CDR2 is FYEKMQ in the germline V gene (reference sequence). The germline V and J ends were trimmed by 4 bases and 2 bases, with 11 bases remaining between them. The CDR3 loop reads CASSSDSEQETQYF. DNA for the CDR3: TGTGCCAGCAGCTCGGACAGTGAACAAGAGACCCAGTACTTC.

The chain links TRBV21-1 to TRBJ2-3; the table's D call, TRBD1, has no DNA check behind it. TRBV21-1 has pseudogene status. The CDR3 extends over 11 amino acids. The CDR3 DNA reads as TGTGCCAGCGACAGGGGTGATACGCAGTATTTT. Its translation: CASDRGDTQYF.

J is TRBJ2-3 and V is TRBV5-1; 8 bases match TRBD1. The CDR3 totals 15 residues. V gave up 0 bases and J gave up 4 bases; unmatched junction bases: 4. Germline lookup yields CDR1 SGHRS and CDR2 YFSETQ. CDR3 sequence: CASSLGTGSADTQYF. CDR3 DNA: TGCGCCAGCAGCTTGGGGACAGGGTCCGCAGATACGCAGTATTTT. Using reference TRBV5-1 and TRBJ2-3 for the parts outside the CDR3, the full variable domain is KAGVTQTPRYLIKTRGQQVTLSCSPISGHRSVSWYQQTPGQGLQFLFEYFSETQRNKGNFPGRFSGRQFSNSRSEMNVSTLELGDSALYLCASSLGTGSADTQYFGPGTRLTVL.

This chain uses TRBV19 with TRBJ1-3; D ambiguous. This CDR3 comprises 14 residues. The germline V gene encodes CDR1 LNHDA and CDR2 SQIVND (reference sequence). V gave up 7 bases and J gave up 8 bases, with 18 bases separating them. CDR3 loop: CASTWPAGSDTIYF. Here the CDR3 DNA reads TGTGCCAGTACTTGGCCGGCCGGCAGCGACACCATATATTTT.

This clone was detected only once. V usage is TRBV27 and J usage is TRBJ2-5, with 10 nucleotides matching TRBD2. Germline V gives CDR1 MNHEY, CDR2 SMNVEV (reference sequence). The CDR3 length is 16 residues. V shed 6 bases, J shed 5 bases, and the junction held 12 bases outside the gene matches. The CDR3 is CASRADRTSGPETQYF. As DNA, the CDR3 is TGTGCCAGCAGGGCGGACCGGACTAGCGGCCCGGAGACCCAGTACTTC.

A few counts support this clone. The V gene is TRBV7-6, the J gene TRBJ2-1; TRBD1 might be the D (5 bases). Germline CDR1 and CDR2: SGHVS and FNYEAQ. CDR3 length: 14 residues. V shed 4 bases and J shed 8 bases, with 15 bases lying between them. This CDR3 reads CASSSLGPGYEQFF. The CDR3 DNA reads TGTGCCAGCAGCTCCCTGGGCCCAGGGTATGAGCAGTTCTTC.

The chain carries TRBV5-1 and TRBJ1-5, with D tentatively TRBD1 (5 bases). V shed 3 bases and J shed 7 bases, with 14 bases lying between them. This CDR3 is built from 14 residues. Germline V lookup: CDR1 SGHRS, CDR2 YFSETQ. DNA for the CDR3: TGCGCCAGCAGCTGGAGGGGAGAACGGCAGCCCCAGCATTTT. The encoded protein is CASSWRGERQPQHF.

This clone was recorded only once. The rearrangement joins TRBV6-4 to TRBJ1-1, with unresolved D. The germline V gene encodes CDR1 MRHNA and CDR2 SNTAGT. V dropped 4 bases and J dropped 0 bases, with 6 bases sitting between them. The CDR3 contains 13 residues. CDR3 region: CASSVVLNTEAFF. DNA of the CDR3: TGTGCCAGCAGTGTGGTCCTGAACACTGAAGCTTTCTTT.

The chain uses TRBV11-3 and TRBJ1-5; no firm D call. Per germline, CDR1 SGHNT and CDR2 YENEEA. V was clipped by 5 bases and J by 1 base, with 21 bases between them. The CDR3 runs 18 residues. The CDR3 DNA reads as TGTGCCAGCAGCCGTAAGGTTGCGGGTTTTAAAAGCAATCAGCCCCAGCATTTT. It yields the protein CASSRKVAGFKSNQPQHF.

In DNA form, the CDR3 reads TGTGCCAGCAGTACTCCGGGAATCCTAAATGAAAAACTGTTTTTT. Translation gives CASSTPGILNEKLFF. The V and J genes are TRBV28 and TRBJ1-4; no clear D gene. V was pared by 5 bases and J by 5 bases, with 15 bases between. Germline V lookup: CDR1 MDHEN, CDR2 SYDVKM. CDR3 size: 15 residues. Looking up the rest from reference TRBV28 and TRBJ1-4 gives the full variable domain: DVKVTQSSRYLVKRTGEKVFLECVQDMDHENMFWYRQDPGLGLRLIYFSYDVKMKEKGDIPEGYSVSREKKERFSLILESASTNQTSMYLCASSTPGILNEKLFFGSGTQLSVL.

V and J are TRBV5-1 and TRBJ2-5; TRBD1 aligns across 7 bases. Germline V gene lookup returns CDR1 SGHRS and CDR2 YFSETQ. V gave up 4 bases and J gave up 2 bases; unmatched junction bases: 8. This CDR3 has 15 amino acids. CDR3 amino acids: CASSPRDSRQETQYF. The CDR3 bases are TGCGCCAGCAGCCCAAGGGACAGCCGACAAGAGACCCAGTACTTC.

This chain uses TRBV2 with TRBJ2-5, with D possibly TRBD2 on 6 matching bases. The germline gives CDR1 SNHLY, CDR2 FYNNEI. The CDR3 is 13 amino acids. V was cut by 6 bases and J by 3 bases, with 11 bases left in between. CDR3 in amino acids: CASSGSNKETQYF. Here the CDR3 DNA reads TGTGCCAGCAGCGGGAGCAATAAAGAGACCCAGTACTTC.

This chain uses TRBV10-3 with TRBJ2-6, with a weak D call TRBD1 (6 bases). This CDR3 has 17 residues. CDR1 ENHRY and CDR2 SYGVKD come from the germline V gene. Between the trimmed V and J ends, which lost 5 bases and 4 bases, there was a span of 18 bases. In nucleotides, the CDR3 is TGTGCCATCAGTTCTCCGCTCGGACAGACCGGGGCCAACGTCCTGACTTTC. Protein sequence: CAISSPLGQTGANVLTF.

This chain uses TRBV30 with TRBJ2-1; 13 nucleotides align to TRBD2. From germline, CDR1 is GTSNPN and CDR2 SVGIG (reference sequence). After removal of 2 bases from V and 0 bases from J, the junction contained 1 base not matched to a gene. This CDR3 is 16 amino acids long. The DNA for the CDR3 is TGTGCCTGGAGTCGGACTAGCGGGAGCTCCTACAATGAGCAGTTCTTC. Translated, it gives CAWSRTSGSSYNEQFF.

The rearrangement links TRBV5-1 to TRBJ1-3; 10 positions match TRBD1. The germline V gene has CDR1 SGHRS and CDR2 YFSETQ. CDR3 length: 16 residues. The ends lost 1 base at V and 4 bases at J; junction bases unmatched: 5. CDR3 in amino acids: CASSLSGTGDGNTIYF. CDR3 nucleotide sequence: TGCGCCAGCAGCTTGTCTGGGACAGGGGACGGAAACACCATATATTTT.

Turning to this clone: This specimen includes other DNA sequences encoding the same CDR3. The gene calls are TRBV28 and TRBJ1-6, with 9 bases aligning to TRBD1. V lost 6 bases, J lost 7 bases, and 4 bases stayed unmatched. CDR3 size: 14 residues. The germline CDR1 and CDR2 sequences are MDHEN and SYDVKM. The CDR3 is CASRFGQGNSPLHF. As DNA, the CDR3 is TGTGCCAGCAGATTCGGACAGGGGAATTCACCCCTCCACTTT.

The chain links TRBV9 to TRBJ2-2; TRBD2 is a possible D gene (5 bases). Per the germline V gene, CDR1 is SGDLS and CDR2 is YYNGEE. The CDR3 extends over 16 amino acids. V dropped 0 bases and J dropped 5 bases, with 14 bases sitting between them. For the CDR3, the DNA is TGTGCCAGCAGCGTAGGCGGGCAGTCGGGGACCGGGGAGCTGTTTTTT. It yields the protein CASSVGGQSGTGELFF. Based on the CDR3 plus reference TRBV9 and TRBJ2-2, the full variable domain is DSGVTQTPKHLITATGQRVTLRCSPRSGDLSVYWYQQSLDQGLQFLIQYYNGEERAKGNILERFSAQQFPDLHSELNLSSLELGDSALYFCASSVGGQSGTGELFFGEGSRLTVL.

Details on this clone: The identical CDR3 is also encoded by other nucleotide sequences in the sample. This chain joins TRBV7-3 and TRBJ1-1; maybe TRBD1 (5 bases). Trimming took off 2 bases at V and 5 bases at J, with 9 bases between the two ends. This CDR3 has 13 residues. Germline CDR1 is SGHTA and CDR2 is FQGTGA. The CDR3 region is CASSLGGSTEAFF. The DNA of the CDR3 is TGTGCCAGCAGCTTAGGGGGAAGTACTGAAGCTTTCTTT.

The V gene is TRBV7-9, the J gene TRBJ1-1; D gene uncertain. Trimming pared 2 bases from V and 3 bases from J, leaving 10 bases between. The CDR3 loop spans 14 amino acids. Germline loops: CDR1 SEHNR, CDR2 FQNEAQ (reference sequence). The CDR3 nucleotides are TGTGCCAGCAGCTTAAGGCTCGATCACACTGAAGCTTTCTTT. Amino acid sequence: CASSLRLDHTEAFF.